Below, 11 T cell receptor beta chains from the same sample are listed, as sequenced in a study of Ad26.COV2.S vaccination and SARS-CoV-2 variants. Data came from immunoSEQ multiplex PCR; TCRdb stores just in-frame clones and leaves some out. The table records 300,000 to 400,000 clones, about nine tenths of them present only once. Treatment denoted: some 20 received Ad26.COV2.S at low or high dose, single or two shots; 5 received placebo; per-sample allocation not given. Day 63 after the first vaccine or placebo injection was the time point for sampling. Sequenced material: peripheral blood, taken in a trial of Ad26.COV2.S vaccine versus placebo. The origin of the receptors is a person aged 18-60 years who received the Ad26.COV2.S COVID-19 vaccine or a placebo.

On this clone itself: The junction departs from germline at one end; a sequencing error may be responsible. This chain connects TRBV11-3 to TRBJ1-3, with D possibly matching TRBD1 (5 bases). The CDR3 spans 14 residues. Germline loops: CDR1 SGHNT, CDR2 YENEEA. In nucleotides, the CDR3 is TGTGCCAACAGCCCAGGGTACTCTGGAAACACCATATATTTT. Translating gives CANSPGYSGNTIYF.

This chain uses TRBV6-5 with TRBJ1-2, with TRBD1 identical over 7 bases. V trimming: 2 bases; J trimming: 8 bases; junction bases outside the gene matches: 11. Looked up from germline, CDR1 is MNHEY and CDR2 is SVGAGI. The CDR3 contains 15 residues. The CDR3 spells CASSYARQGVSGYTF. CDR3 coding DNA: TGTGCCAGCAGTTACGCCCGGCAGGGGGTATCCGGCTACACCTTC.

The chain carries TRBV15 and TRBJ1-3, with a possible D match to TRBD1 (5 bases). The CDR3 extends over 16 amino acids. Trimming took off 0 bases at V and 2 bases at J, with 11 bases between the two ends. Germline assignment: CDR1 LNHNV and CDR2 YYDKDF (reference sequence). As DNA, the CDR3 is TGTGCCACCAGCAGAGATCATAGGGGACCTGGAAACACCATATATTTT. Its protein is CATSRDHRGPGNTIYF.

The V call is TRBV2, the J call TRBJ1-1; no clear D gene. This CDR3 region has 14 residues. Germline values: CDR1 SNHLY, CDR2 FYNNEI. V lost 0 bases to trimming and J lost 5 bases, with 10 bases between them. The CDR3 bases are TGTGCCAGCAGTGAAGCGGGCTTGGATACTGAAGCTTTCTTT. This gives the protein CASSEAGLDTEAFF.

V usage is TRBV5-6 and J usage is TRBJ2-7; possible D gene TRBD1, 5 bases. The CDR3 runs to 13 residues. The germline V gene encodes CDR1 SGHDT and CDR2 YYEEEE. The germline V and J ends were trimmed by 0 bases and 3 bases, with 7 bases remaining between them. CDR3 loop: CASSLGQHYEQYF. The CDR3 nucleotides read TGTGCCAGCAGCTTGGGACAGCACTACGAGCAGTACTTC.

The J gene is TRBJ1-6, the V gene TRBV5-6; 11 positions match TRBD1. V dropped 0 bases and J dropped 15; count of bases not matched to a gene: 8. Germline CDR1 and CDR2: SGHDT and YYEEEE. The CDR3 sequence is 15 residues long. The CDR3 reads CASSLEGQGDFGLHF. In DNA form, the CDR3 reads TGTGCCAGCAGCTTGGAGGGACAGGGGGATTTTGGCCTCCACTTT.

The chain combines TRBV7-2 with TRBJ1-5; D is uncertain. Germline CDR1 is SGHTA and CDR2 is FQGNSA. V was clipped by 0 bases and J by 4 bases, with 13 bases between them. The CDR3 spans 16 residues. This chain's CDR3 is CASSLAGADPNQPQHF. CDR3 bases: TGTGCCAGCAGCTTAGCCGGCGCAGACCCAAATCAGCCCCAGCATTTT.

J is TRBJ1-3 and V is TRBV19; D uncertain. V shed 6 bases and J shed 2 bases, with 5 bases lying between them. CDR1 is LNHDA and CDR2 is SQIVND in the germline V gene (reference sequence). The CDR3 contains 12 residues. The CDR3 nucleotides read TGTGCCAGTAGAGGGACTGGAAACACCATATATTTT. Translating it yields CASRGTGNTIYF. Combining the CDR3 with reference TRBV19 and TRBJ1-3 gives the whole variable domain DGGITQSPKYLFRKEGQNVTLSCEQNLNHDAMYWYRQDPGQGLRLIYYSQIVNDFQKGDIAEGYSVSREKKESFPLTVTSAQKNPTAFYLCASRGTGNTIYFGEGSWLTVV.

The V gene is TRBV12-3 or TRBV12-4, the J gene TRBJ2-3; 9 nucleotides align to TRBD1. The CDR3 contains 13 residues. With 9 bases clipped from V and 4 bases from J, the junction kept 5 bases outside the gene matches. The CDR3 spells CASRDRVSDTQYF. CDR3 coding DNA: TGTGCCAGTCGGGACAGGGTCTCAGATACGCAGTATTTT.

J is TRBJ2-7 and V is TRBV9, with 7 bases fitting TRBD2. The germline V gene has CDR1 SGDLS and CDR2 YYNGEE. V was pared by 6 bases and J by 3 bases, with 6 bases of the junction left unmatched. The CDR3 totals 13 residues. The CDR3 DNA sequence: TGTGCCAGCAACATGGGCGGGGGCTACGAGCAGTACTTC. Its protein product is CASNMGGGYEQYF. Full variable domain (outside the CDR3, taken from reference TRBV9 and TRBJ2-7): DSGVTQTPKHLITATGQRVTLRCSPRSGDLSVYWYQQSLDQGLQFLIQYYNGEERAKGNILERFSAQQFPDLHSELNLSSLELGDSALYFCASNMGGGYEQYFGPGTRLTVT.

V and J are TRBV24-1 and TRBJ2-1; D is unresolved. There are 13 residues in the CDR3. Trimming removed 1 base at V and 7 bases at J, with 7 bases between. Germline CDR1 and CDR2: KGHDR and SFDVKD. Here the CDR3 reads CATSDFKLNEQFF. The CDR3 coding sequence is TGTGCCACCAGTGATTTCAAGCTGAATGAGCAGTTCTTC.